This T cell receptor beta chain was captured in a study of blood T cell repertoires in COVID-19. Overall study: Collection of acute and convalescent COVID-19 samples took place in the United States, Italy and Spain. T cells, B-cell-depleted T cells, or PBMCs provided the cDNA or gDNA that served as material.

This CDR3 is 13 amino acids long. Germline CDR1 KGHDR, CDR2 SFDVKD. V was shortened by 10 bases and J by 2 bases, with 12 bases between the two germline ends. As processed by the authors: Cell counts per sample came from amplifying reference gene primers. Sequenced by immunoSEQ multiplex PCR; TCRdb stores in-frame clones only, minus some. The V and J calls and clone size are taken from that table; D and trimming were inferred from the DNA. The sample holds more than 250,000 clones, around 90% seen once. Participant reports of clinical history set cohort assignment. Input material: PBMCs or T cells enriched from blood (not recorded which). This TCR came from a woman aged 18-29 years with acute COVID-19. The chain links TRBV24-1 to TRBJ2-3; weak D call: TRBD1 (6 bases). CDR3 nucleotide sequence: TGTGCCACGAGCGACAGGTTCACAGATACGCAGTATTTT. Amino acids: CATSDRFTDTQYF.